The clone carrying this T cell receptor beta chain was seen just once. The antigen is undetermined. The data were taken from a study of T cell responses to AZD1222 COVID-19 vaccine. Study-level points and caveats: Among vaccine-associated CD4 TCRs, coverage spanned spike, with dominance at 160-218 and 743-854. In a largely white British group with more females than males, clonal diversity was possibly underestimated. Unmutated variant regions reportedly attract nearly half of all spike-specific TCRs. The breadth and depth of Spike-specific TCRs increased once two AZD1222 doses had been given.

CDR3 size: 16 residues. Per the germline V gene, CDR1 is SGHVS and CDR2 is FQNEAQ. Trimming took 3 bases from V and 4 from J, leaving 18 bases between them. TCRdb keeps only in-frame clones here, not all; method: immunoSEQ multiplex PCR. Here the sample spans roughly 200,000 clones, around 94% being singletons. This TCR derives from an adult in good health. The sample here was peripheral blood, taken on day 0 of AZD1222 vaccination. The chain employs TRBV7-8 and TRBJ1-1; no definite D call. For the CDR3, the DNA is TGTGCCAGCAGCTTTACGCCGCAACCAAGTGGCACTGAAGCTTTCTTT. Its translation is CASSFTPQPSGTEAFF.